The 13 T cell receptor beta chains below come from one sample, sequenced in a study of blood T cells in healthy people across ages. A second PCR of 7 to 11 cycles used a sample-barcoded 5' primer and a J-beta primer mix. From the 5' RACE reads, TCRdb called clonotypes with MiXCR, one entry per CDR3 protein. The sample contains roughly 1.5 million distinct CDR3 sequences, roughly two fifths of which appear only once. The specimen was blood. These receptor sequences come from a woman younger than 35 in good health.

Notes on this clonotype: The junction differs from germline at one of its ends, possibly a read error. The chain couples TRBV20-1 to TRBJ1-2; D remains unclear. This CDR3 has 12 residues. The germline gives CDR1 DFQATT, CDR2 SNEGSKA (reference sequence). CDR3 DNA: TGCAGTGCTCGAGACATTTCCCATGGCTACACCTTC. It yields the protein CSARDISHGYTF.

The rearrangement uses TRBV4-3 and TRBJ2-3; 9 bases are a match to TRBD2. The germline V gene has CDR1 LGHNA and CDR2 YSLEER. The V and J ends lost 1 base and 3 bases, in that order; junction bases with no gene match: 5. The CDR3 is made up of 16 amino acids. In nucleotides, the CDR3 is TGCGCCAGCAGCCAAGGGCTAGCGGGGAGAACAGATACGCAGTATTTT. It encodes CASSQGLAGRTDTQYF.

V and J are TRBV25-1 and TRBJ2-7; 8 nucleotides line up with TRBD2. This CDR3 is built from 12 residues. Germline V gives CDR1 MGHDK, CDR2 SYGVNS. V lost 7 bases, J lost 5 bases, and 4 bases stayed unmatched. This CDR3 is CASNGGADEQYF. DNA of the CDR3: TGTGCCAGCAACGGGGGGGCGGACGAGCAGTACTTC.

This chain connects TRBV6-1 to TRBJ2-1; D remains unclear. TRBJ2-7 explains the end of the DNA better; the J call may be wrong. CDR1 MNHNS and CDR2 SASEGT come from the germline V gene. The CDR3 is 16 amino acids. The CDR3 coding sequence is TGTGCCAGCAGTAAACGGTGGTCCCAATCCTACAATGAGCAGTACTTC. This encodes CASSKRWSQSYNEQYF.

The V call is TRBV5-6, the J call TRBJ1-2; D possibly corresponds to TRBD1 (5 bases). The length of the CDR3 is 14 residues. CDR1 and CDR2 (germline): SGHDT, YYEEEE. V lost 3 bases, J lost 2 bases, and 11 bases lay in between. CDR3 sequence: CASSSRDGNYGYTF. In DNA, the CDR3 is TGTGCCAGCAGCTCCCGGGACGGCAACTATGGCTACACCTTC.

This clonotype was observed a handful of times. The V gene is TRBV7-9, the J gene TRBJ1-4, with a tentative D call TRBD1 (5 bases). The ends were cut back, 4 bases at V and 3 bases at J, with 15 bases in the middle. The CDR3 runs 16 residues. Germline CDR1 is SEHNR and CDR2 is FQNEAQ (reference sequence). CDR3 DNA sequence: TGTGCCAGCAGCTCCCGTCCGGGGGAGTCTAATGAAAAACTGTTTTTT. Translation: CASSSRPGESNEKLFF. The variable domain in full, with the rest retrieved from reference TRBV7-9 and TRBJ1-4, is DTGVSQNPRHKITKRGQNVTFRCDPISEHNRLYWYRQTLGQGPEFLTYFQNEAQLEKSRLLSDRFSAERPKGSFSTLEIQRTEQGDSAMYLCASSSRPGESNEKLFFGSGTQLSVL.

This clonotype turned up a few times. V usage is TRBV20-1 and J usage is TRBJ2-7, with 7 bases that match TRBD2. CDR3 length equals 14 residues. J was trimmed by 3 bases and V by 6 bases; bases with no gene match: 11. The germline V gene encodes CDR1 DFQATT and CDR2 SNEGSKA (reference sequence). This CDR3 is CSANAGTGGYEQYF. The CDR3 DNA sequence: TGCAGTGCCAACGCCGGGACGGGGGGCTACGAGCAGTACTTC.

This clonotype was counted only a few times. The rearrangement uses TRBV27 and TRBJ2-1, with 9 bases that match TRBD1. This CDR3 contains 19 residues. With V trimmed by 7 bases and J by 5 bases, 21 bases remained unmatched. Germline V CDR1 and CDR2: MNHEY, SMNVEV (reference sequence). The CDR3 is CASTLVPFGGTGFNNEQFF. Written as DNA, the CDR3 is TGTGCCAGCACCCTCGTCCCATTTGGTGGGACAGGGTTCAACAATGAGCAGTTCTTC.

In this sample, this clonotype turned up many times. The chain recombines TRBV12-3 or TRBV12-4 with TRBJ2-1, with a possible D match to TRBD2 (6 bases). The V end was cut by 4 bases, the J end by 5 bases, with 15 bases between. This CDR3 is 15 amino acids long. CDR3 in amino acids: CASSSLGGLNNEQFF. The CDR3 DNA sequence: TGTGCCAGCAGTTCTCTCGGCGGACTAAACAATGAGCAGTTCTTC.

The rearrangement uses TRBV20-1 and TRBJ2-5; tentative D call: TRBD2 (6 bases). CDR3 length equals 14 residues. CDR1 and CDR2 from the germline V gene are DFQATT and SNEGSKA (reference sequence). Trimming took off 6 bases at V and 7 bases at J, with 21 bases between the two ends. In DNA, the CDR3 is TGCAGTGCCCAGATAGCGGCGGACGAGGGGACCCAGTACTTC. It specifies CSAQIAADEGTQYF.

In the case of this clonotype: A read error may account for a junction end that differs from germline. V usage is TRBV13 and J usage is TRBJ1-4; D is unclear. Germline V gene sequence: CDR1 PRHDT, CDR2 FYEKMQ (reference sequence). This CDR3 has 14 residues. The CDR3 bases are TGTGCCAGCAGCTTAAGCCAGTCCGATGAAAAACTGATTTTT. Protein sequence: CASSLSQSDEKLIF.

The V call is TRBV3-1, the J call TRBJ2-3; 7 nucleotides line up with TRBD2. Germline CDR1 and CDR2: LGHDT and YNNKEL (reference sequence). This CDR3 has 12 amino acids. The ends lost 9 bases at V and 5 bases at J; junction bases unmatched: 5. The CDR3 DNA is TGTGCCAGAGCGGGGAGGAGAGATACGCAGTATTTT. This codes for CARAGRRDTQYF.

V usage is TRBV5-6 and J usage is TRBJ1-2; D possibly corresponds to TRBD1 (5 bases). The germline CDR1 and CDR2 sequences are SGHDT and YYEEEE. The CDR3 extends over 15 amino acids. V was clipped by 0 bases and J by 6 bases, with 15 bases between them. CDR3 region: CASSLAWQGIDGYTF. For the CDR3, the DNA is TGTGCCAGCAGCTTGGCCTGGCAGGGAATCGATGGCTACACCTTC.